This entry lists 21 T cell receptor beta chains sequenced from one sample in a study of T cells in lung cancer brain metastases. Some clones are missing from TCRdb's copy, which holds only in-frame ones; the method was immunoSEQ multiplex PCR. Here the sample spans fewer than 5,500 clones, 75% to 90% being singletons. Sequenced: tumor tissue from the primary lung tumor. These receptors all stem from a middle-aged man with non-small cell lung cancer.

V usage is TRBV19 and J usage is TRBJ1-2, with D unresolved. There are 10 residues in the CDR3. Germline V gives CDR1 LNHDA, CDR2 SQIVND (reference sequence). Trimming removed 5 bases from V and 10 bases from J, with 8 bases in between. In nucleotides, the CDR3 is TGTGCCAGTAGTGCGGGGTTCTACACCTTC. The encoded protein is CASSAGFYTF. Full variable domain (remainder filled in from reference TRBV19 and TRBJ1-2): DGGITQSPKYLFRKEGQNVTLSCEQNLNHDAMYWYRQDPGQGLRLIYYSQIVNDFQKGDIAEGYSVSREKKESFPLTVTSAQKNPTAFYLCASSAGFYTFGSGTRLTVV.

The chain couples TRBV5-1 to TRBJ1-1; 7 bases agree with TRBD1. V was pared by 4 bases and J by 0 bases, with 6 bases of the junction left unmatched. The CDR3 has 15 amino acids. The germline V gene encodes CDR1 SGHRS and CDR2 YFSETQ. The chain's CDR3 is CASSPGGIMNTEAFF. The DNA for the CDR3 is TGCGCCAGCAGCCCAGGGGGAATAATGAACACTGAAGCTTTCTTT.

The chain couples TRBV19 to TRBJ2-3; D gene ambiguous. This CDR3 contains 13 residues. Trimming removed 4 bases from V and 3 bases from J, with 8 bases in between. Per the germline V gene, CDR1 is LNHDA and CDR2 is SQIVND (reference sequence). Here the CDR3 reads CASSSRVTDTQYF. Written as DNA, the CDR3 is TGTGCCAGTAGTAGTAGGGTAACAGATACGCAGTATTTT.

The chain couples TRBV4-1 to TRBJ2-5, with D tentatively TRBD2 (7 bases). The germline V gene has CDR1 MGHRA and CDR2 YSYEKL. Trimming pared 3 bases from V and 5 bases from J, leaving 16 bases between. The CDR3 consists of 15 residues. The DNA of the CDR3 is TGCGCCAGCAGCCACCGAGGCGGGGGCGGGGAGACCCAGTACTTC. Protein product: CASSHRGGGGETQYF.

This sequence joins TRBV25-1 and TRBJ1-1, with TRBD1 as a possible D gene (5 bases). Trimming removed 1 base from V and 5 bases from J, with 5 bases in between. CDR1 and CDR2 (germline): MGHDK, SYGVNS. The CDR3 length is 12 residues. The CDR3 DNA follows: TGTGCCAGCAGTGAATGGGGGACTGAAGCTTTCTTT. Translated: CASSEWGTEAFF. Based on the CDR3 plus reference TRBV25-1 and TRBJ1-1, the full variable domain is EADIYQTPRYLVIGTGKKITLECSQTMGHDKMYWYQQDPGMELHLIHYSYGVNSTEKGDLSSESTVSRIRTEHFPLTLESARPSHTSQYLCASSEWGTEAFFGQGTRLTVV.

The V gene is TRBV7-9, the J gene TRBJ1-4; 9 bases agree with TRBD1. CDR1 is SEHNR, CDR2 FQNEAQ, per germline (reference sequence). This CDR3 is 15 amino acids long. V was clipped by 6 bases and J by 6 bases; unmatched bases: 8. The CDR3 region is CASSKTGGADEKLFF. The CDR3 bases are TGTGCCAGCAGTAAAACAGGGGGCGCGGATGAAAAACTGTTTTTT.

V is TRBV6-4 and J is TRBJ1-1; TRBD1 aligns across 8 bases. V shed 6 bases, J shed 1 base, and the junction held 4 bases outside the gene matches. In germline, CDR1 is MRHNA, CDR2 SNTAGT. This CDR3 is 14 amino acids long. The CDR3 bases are TGTGCCAGCAGAAGGGACAGGCAGAACACTGAAGCTTTCTTT. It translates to CASRRDRQNTEAFF.

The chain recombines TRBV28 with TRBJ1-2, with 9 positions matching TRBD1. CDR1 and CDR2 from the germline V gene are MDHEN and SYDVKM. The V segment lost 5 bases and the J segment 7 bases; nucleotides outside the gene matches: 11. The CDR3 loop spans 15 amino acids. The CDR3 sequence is CASSVPKGQGFGYTF. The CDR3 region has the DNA TGTGCCAGCAGTGTCCCAAAGGGACAGGGTTTTGGCTACACCTTC.

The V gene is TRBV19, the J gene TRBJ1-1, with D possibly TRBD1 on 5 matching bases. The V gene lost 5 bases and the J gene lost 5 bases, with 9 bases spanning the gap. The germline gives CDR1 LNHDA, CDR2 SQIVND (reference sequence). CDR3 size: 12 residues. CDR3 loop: CASSGGRTEAFF. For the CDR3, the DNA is TGTGCCAGTAGTGGGGGAAGGACTGAAGCTTTCTTT.

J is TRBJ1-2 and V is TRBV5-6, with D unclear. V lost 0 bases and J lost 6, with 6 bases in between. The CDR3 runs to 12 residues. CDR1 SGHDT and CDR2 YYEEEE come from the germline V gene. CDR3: CASSLGRDGYTF. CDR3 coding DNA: TGTGCCAGCAGCTTGGGAAGGGATGGCTACACCTTC.

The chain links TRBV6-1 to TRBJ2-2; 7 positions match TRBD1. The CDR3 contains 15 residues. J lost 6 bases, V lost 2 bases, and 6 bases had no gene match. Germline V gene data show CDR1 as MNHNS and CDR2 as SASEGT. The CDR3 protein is CASSESPTGAGELFF. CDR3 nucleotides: TGTGCCAGCAGTGAATCCCCCACAGGGGCCGGGGAGCTGTTTTTT.

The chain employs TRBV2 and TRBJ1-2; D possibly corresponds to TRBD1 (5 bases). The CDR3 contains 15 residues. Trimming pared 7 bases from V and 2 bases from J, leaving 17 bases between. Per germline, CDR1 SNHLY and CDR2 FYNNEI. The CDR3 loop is CASNTGRSGNYGYTF. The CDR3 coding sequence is TGTGCCAGCAATACGGGGCGCAGCGGGAACTATGGCTACACCTTC.

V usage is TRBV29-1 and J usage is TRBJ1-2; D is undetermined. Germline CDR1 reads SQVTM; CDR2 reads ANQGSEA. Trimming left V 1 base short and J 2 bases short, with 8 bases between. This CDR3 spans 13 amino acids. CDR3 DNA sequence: TGCAGCGTTGAAGGGACGCCCAACTATGGCTACACCTTC. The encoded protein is CSVEGTPNYGYTF.

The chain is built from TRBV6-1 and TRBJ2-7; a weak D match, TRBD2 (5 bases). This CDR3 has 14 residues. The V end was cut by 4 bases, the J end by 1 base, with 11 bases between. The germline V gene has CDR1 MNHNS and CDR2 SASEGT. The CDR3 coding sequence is TGTGCCAGCAGTGCCCTAGCTACGTCCTACGAGCAGTACTTC. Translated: CASSALATSYEQYF.

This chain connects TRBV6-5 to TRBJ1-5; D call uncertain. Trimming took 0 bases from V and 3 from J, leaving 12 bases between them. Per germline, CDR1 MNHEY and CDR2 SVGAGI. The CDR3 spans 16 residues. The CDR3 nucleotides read TGTGCCAGCAGTTACTCCGCACAGTTACCCAATCAGCCCCAGCATTTT. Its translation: CASSYSAQLPNQPQHF.

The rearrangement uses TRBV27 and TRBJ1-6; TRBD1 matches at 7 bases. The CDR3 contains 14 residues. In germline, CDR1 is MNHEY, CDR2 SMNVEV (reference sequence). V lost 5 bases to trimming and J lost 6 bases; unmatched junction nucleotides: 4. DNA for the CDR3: TGTGCCAGCAGTAAGGGACAGTCTAATTCACCCCTCCACTTT. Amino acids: CASSKGQSNSPLHF.

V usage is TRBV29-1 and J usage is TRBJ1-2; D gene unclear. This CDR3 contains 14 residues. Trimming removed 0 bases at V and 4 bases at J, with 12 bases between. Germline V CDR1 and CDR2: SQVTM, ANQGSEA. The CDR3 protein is CSVEDQARSYGYTF. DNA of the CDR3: TGCAGCGTTGAAGATCAGGCCAGAAGCTATGGCTACACCTTC.

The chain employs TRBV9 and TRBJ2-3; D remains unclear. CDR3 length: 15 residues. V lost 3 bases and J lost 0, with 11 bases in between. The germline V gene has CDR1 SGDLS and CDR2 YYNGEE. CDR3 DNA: TGTGCCAGCAGCGCCAACCAAATCAGCACAGATACGCAGTATTTT. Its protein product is CASSANQISTDTQYF.

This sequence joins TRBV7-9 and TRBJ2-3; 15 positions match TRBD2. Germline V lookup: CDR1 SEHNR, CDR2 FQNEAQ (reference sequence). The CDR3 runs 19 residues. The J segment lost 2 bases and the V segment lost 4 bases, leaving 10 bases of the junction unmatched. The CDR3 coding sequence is TGTGCCAGCAGCTGGGGACTAGCGGGAGGCCAGGACCCCACAGATACGCAGTATTTT. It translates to CASSWGLAGGQDPTDTQYF.

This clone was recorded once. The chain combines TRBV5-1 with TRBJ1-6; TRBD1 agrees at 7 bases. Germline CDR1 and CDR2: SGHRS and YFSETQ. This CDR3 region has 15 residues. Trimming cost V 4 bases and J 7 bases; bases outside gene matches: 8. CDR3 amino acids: CASSTSTGRNSPLHF. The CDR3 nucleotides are TGCGCCAGCAGCACCTCGACAGGGCGAAATTCACCCCTCCACTTT. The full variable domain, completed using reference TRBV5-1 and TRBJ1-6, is KAGVTQTPRYLIKTRGQQVTLSCSPISGHRSVSWYQQTPGQGLQFLFEYFSETQRNKGNFPGRFSGRQFSNSRSEMNVSTLELGDSALYLCASSTSTGRNSPLHFGNGTRLTVT.

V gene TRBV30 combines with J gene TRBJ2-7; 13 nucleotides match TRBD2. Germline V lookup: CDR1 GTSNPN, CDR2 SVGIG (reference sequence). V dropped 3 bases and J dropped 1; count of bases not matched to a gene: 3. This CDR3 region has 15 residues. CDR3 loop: CAWREGLAGSYEQYF. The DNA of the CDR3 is TGTGCCTGGAGGGAGGGACTAGCGGGATCCTACGAGCAGTACTTC.